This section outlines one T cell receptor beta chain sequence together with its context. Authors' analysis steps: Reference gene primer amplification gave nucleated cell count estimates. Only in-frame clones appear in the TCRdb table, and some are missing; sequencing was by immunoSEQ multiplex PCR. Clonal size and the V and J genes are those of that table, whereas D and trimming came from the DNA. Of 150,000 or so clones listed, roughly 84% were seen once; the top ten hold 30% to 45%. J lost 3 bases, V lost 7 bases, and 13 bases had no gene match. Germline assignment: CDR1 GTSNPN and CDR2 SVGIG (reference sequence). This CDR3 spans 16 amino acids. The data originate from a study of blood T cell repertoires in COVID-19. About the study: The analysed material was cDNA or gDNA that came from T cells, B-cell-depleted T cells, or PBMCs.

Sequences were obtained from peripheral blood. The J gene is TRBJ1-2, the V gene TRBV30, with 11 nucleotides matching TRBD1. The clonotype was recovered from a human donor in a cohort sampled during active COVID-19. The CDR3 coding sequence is TGTGCCTTAACCTTTCGGACAGGGGGCGATTACTATGGCTACACCTTC. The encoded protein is CALTFRTGGDYYGYTF.